This T cell receptor beta chain was recorded in a study of control samples from healthy donors and cancer patients. The table came from immunoSEQ multiplex PCR; TCRdb's copy has only in-frame clones and leaves some out. The table shows about 120,000 clones, with 88% occurring only once. The V and J ends lost 4 bases and 4 bases respectively, with 13 bases between them. Germline values: CDR1 MNHEY, CDR2 SVGEGT. This CDR3 has 14 amino acids. The sequenced material came from blood. V and J are TRBV6-2 or TRBV6-3 and TRBJ1-2, with D unclear. The TCR was taken from a woman in her 70s in good health. CDR3 sequence (DNA): TGTGCCAGCAGTTGGGGAGGAACTCGCTATGGCTACACCTTC. Its translation is CASSWGGTRYGYTF.